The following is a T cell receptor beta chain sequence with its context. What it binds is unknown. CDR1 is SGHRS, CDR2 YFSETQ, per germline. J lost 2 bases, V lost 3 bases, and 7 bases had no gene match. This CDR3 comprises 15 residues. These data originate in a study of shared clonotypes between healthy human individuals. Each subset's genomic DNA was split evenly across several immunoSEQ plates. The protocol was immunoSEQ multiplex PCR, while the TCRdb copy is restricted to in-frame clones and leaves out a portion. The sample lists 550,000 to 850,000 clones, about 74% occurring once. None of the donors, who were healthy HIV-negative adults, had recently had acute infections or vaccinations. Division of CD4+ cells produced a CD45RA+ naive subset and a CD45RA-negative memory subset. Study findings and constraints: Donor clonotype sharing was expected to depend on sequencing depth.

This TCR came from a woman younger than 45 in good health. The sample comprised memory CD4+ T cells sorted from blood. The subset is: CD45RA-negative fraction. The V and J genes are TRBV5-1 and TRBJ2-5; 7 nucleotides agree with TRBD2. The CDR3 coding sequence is TGCGCCAGCAGCTCCATAAGCGGGGCACAAGAGACCCAGTACTTC. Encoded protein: CASSSISGAQETQYF. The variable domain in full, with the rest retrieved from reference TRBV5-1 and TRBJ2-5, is KAGVTQTPRYLIKTRGQQVTLSCSPISGHRSVSWYQQTPGQGLQFLFEYFSETQRNKGNFPGRFSGRQFSNSRSEMNVSTLELGDSALYLCASSSISGAQETQYFGPGTRLLVL.